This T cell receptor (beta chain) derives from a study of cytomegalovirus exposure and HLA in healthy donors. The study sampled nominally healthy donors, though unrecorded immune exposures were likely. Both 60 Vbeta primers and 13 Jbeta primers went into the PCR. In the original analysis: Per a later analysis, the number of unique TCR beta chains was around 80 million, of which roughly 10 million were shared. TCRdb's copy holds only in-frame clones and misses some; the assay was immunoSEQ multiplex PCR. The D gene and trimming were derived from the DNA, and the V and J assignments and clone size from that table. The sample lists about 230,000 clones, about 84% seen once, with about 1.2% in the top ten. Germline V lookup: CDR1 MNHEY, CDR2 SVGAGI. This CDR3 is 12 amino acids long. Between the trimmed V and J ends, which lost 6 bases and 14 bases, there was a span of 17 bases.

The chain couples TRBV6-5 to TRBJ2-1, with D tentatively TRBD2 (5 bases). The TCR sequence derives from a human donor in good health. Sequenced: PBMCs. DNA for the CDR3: TGTGCCAGCAGCCCCACGAGGGAGAAGGAGTTCTTC. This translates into CASSPTREKEFF.